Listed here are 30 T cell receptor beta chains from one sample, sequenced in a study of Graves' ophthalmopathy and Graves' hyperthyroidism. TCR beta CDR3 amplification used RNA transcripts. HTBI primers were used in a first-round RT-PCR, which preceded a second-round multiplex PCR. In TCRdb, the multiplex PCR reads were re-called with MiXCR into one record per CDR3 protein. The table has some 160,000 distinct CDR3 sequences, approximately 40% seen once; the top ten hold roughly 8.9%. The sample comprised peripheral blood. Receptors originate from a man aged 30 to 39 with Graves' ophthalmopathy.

The CDR3: CASSFRLLRYTF. The DNA for the CDR3 is TGTGCCAGCAGTTTTCGGCTGCTCCGCTACACCTTC. V gene TRBV12-3 or TRBV12-4 combines with J gene TRBJ1-2, with D hard to call. V shed 3 bases and J shed 9 bases, with 11 bases lying between them. This CDR3 comprises 12 residues.

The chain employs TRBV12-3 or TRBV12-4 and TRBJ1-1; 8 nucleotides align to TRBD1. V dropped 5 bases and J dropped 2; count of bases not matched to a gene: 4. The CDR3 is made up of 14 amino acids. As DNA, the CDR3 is TGTGCCAGCAGTGACAGGGGCCTAAACACTGAAGCTTTCTTT. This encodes CASSDRGLNTEAFF.

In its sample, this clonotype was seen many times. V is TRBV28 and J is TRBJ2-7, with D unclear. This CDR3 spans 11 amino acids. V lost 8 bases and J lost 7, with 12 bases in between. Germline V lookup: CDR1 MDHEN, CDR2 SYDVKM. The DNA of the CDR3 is TGTGCCAGCCACCGGACCGGGGAGCAGTACTTC. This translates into CASHRTGEQYF.

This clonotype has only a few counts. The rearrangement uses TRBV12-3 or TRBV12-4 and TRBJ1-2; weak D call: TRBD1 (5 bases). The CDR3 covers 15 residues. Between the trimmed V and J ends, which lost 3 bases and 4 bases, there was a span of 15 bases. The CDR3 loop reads CASSFDTVGGYGYTF. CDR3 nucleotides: TGTGCCAGCAGTTTCGATACAGTTGGGGGCTATGGCTACACCTTC.

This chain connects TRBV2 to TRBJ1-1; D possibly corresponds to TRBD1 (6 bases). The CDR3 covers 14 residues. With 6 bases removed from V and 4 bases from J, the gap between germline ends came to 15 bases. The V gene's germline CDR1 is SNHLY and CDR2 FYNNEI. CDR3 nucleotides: TGTGCCAGCAGGCCGCAGGGGATTAGCACTGAAGCTTTCTTT. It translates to CASRPQGISTEAFF.

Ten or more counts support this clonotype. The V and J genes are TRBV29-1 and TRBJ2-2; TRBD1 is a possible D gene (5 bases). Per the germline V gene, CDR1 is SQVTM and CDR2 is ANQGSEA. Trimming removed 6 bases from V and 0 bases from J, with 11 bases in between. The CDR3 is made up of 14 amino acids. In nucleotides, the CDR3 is TGCAGCGTCGGACATCGAACGAACACCGGGGAGCTGTTTTTT. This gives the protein CSVGHRTNTGELFF.

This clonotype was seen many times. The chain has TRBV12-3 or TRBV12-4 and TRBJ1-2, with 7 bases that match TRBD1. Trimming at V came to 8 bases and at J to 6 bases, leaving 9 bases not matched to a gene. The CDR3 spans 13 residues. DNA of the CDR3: TGTGCCAGCGCGAACAGGGGAGTGGATGGCTACACCTTC. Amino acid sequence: CASANRGVDGYTF.

CDR3 sequence: CASNIGGRTYEQYF. The CDR3 DNA is TGTGCCAGCAATATCGGCGGGAGGACCTACGAGCAGTACTTC. The rearrangement uses TRBV6-1 and TRBJ2-7, with TRBD2 identical over 8 bases. This CDR3 spans 14 amino acids. With V trimmed by 7 bases and J by 2 bases, 7 bases remained unmatched. Germline CDR1 reads MNHNS; CDR2 reads SASEGT.

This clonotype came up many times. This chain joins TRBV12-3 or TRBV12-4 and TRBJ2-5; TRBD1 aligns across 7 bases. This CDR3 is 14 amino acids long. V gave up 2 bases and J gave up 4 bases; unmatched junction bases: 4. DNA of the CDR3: TGTGCCAGCAGTTTACAGGACAGGCGAGAGACCCAGTACTTC. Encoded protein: CASSLQDRRETQYF.

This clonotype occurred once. CDR3 bases: TGTGCCACCAGTGAACCGACAGAGAACTATGGCTACACCTTC. Translated, it gives CATSEPTENYGYTF. The chain combines TRBV24-1 with TRBJ1-2, with D maybe TRBD1 (5 bases). The CDR3 covers 14 residues. V lost 4 bases and J lost 2, with 10 bases in between. Looked up from germline, CDR1 is KGHDR and CDR2 is SFDVKD.

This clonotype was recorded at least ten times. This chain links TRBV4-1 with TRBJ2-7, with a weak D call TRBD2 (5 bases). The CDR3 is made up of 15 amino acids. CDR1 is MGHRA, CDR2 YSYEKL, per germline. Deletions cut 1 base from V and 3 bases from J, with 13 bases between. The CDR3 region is CASSQAYSGYYEQYF. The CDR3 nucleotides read TGCGCCAGCAGCCAAGCTTACAGCGGATACTACGAGCAGTACTTC.

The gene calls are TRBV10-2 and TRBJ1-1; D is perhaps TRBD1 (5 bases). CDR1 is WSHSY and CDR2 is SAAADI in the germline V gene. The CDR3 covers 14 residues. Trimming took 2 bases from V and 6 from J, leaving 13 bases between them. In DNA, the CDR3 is TGCGCCAGCAGTGAGCCAGGGAGGGCGGCTGAAGCTTTCTTT. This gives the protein CASSEPGRAAEAFF.

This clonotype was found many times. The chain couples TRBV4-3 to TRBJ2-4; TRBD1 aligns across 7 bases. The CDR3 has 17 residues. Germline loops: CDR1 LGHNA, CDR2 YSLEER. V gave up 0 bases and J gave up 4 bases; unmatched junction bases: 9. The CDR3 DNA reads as TGCGCCAGCAGCCAAGATAGGGGGTGGGACAGAAAAAACATTCAGTACTTC. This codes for CASSQDRGWDRKNIQYF.

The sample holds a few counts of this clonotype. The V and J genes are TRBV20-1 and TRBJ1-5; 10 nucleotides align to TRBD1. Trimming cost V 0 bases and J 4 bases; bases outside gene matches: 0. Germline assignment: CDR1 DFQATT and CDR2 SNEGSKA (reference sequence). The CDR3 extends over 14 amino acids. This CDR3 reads CSAREGQGNQPQHF. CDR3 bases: TGCAGTGCTAGAGAGGGACAGGGGAATCAGCCCCAGCATTTT.

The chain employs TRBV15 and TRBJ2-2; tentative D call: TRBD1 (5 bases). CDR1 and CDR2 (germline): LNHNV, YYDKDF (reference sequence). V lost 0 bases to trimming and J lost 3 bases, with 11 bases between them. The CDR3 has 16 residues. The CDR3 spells CATSRDGAPYTGELFF. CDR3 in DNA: TGTGCCACCAGCAGAGATGGGGCGCCTTACACCGGGGAGCTGTTTTTT.

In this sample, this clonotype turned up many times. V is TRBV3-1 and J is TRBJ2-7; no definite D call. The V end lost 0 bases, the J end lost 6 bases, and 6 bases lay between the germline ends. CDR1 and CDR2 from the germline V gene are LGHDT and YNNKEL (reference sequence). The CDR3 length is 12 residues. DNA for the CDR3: TGTGCCAGCAGCCAAGATCGGACCGAGCAGTACTTC. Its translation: CASSQDRTEQYF.

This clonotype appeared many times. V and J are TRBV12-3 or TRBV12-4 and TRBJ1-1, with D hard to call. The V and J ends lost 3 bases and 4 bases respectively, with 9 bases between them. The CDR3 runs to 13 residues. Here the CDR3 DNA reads TGTGCCAGCAGTTTCGGCAGACTCACTGAAGCTTTCTTT. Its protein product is CASSFGRLTEAFF.

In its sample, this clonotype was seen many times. This CDR3 reads CATTLWGPQETQYF. CDR3 in DNA: TGTGCCACCACCTTATGGGGGCCCCAAGAGACCCAGTACTTC. This chain uses TRBV6-5 with TRBJ2-5, with D possibly being TRBD1 (6 bases). Germline-derived CDR1 and CDR2 are MNHEY and SVGAGI. V was pared by 10 bases and J by 1 base, with 16 bases between. The CDR3 is 14 amino acids.

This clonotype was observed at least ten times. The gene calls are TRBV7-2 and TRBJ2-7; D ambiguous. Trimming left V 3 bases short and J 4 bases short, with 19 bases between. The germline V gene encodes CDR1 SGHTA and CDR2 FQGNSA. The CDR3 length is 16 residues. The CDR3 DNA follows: TGTGCCAGCAGCTTTTCGTCGGGTAGACCCCCTTACGAGCAGTACTTC. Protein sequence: CASSFSSGRPPYEQYF. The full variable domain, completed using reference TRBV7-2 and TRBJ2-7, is GAGVSQSPSNKVTEKGKDVELRCDPISGHTALYWYRQSLGQGLEFLIYFQGNSAPDKSGLPSDRFSAERTGGSVSTLTIQRTQQEDSAVYLCASSFSSGRPPYEQYFGPGTRLTVT.

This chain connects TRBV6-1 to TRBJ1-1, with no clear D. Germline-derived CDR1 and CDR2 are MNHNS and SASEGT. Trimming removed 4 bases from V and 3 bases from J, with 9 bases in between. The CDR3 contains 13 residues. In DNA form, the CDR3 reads TGTGCCAGCAGTGGTAGGAGGGACACTGAAGCTTTCTTT. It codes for CASSGRRDTEAFF.

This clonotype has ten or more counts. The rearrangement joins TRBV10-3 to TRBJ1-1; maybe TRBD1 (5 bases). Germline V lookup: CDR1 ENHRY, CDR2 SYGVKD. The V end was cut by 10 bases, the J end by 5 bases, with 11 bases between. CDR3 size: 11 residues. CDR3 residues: CATQGYTEAFF. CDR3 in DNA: TGTGCCACGCAGGGTTATACTGAAGCTTTCTTT.

The CDR3 loop is CASTQGLETVWAFF. In DNA form, the CDR3 reads TGTGCCAGCACCCAGGGACTGGAAACAGTGTGGGCTTTCTTT. The chain uses TRBV6-1 and TRBJ1-1, with TRBD1 as a possible D gene (5 bases). This CDR3 has 14 amino acids. Germline-derived CDR1 and CDR2 are MNHNS and SASEGT. The V end lost 7 bases, the J end lost 11 bases, and 23 bases lay between the germline ends.

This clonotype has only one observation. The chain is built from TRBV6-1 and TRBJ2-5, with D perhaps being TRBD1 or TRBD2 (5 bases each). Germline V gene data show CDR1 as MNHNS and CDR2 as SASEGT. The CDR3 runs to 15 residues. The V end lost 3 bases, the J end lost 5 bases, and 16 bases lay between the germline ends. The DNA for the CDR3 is TGTGCCAGCAGTGACGACCCGGGGCGCGGGGAGACCCAGTACTTC. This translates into CASSDDPGRGETQYF.

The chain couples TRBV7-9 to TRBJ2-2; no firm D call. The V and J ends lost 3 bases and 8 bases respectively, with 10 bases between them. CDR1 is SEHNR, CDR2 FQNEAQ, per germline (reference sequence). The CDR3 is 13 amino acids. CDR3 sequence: CASSFGYVGELFF. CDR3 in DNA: TGTGCCAGCAGCTTTGGATACGTTGGGGAGCTGTTTTTT.

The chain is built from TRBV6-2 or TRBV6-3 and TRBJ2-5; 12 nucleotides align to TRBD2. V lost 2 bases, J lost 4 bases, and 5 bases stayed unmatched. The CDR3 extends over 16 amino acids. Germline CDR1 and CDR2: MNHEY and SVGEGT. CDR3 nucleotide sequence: TGTGCCAGCAGTTACCCTAGCGGGAGGGCCGGAGAGACCCAGTACTTC. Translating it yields CASSYPSGRAGETQYF.

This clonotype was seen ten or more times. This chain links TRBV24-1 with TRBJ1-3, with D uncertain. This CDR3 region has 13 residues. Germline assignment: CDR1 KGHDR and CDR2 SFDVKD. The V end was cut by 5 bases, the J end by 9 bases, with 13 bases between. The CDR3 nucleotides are TGTGCCACCAGTGTGGCGGGTACTGGCACCATATATTTT. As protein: CATSVAGTGTIYF.

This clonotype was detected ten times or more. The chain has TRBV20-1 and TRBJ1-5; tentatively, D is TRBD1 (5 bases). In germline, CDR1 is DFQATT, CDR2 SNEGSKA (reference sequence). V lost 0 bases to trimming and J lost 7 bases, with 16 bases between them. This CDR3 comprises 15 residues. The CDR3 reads CSAREGGRAAQPQHF. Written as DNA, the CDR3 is TGCAGTGCTAGAGAAGGAGGCAGGGCGGCGCAGCCCCAGCATTTT.

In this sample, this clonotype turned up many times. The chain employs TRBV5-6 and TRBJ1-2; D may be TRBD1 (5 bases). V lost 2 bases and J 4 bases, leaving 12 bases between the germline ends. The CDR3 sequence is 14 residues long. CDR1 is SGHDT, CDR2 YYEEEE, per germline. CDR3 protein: CASSFPRDVYGYTF. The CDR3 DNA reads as TGTGCCAGCAGCTTTCCCAGGGACGTCTATGGCTACACCTTC. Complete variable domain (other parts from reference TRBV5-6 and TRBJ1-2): DAGVTQSPTHLIKTRGQQVTLRCSPKSGHDTVSWYQQALGQGPQFIFQYYEEEERQRGNFPDRFSGHQFPNYSSELNVNALLLGDSALYLCASSFPRDVYGYTFGSGTRLTVV.

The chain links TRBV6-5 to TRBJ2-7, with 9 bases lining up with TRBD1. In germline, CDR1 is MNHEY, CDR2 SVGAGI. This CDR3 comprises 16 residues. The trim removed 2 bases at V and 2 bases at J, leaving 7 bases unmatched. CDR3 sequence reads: CASSYSRTGDPYEQYF. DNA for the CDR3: TGTGCCAGCAGTTACAGCCGGACAGGGGACCCCTACGAGCAGTACTTC.

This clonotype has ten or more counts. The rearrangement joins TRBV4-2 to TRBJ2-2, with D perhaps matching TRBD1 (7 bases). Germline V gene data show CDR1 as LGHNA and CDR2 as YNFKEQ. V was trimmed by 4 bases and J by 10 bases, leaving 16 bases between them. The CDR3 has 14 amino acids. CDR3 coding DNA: TGTGCCAGCAGCCCCCTGGCGGGGACAGAGGAGCTGTTTTTT. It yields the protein CASSPLAGTEELFF.